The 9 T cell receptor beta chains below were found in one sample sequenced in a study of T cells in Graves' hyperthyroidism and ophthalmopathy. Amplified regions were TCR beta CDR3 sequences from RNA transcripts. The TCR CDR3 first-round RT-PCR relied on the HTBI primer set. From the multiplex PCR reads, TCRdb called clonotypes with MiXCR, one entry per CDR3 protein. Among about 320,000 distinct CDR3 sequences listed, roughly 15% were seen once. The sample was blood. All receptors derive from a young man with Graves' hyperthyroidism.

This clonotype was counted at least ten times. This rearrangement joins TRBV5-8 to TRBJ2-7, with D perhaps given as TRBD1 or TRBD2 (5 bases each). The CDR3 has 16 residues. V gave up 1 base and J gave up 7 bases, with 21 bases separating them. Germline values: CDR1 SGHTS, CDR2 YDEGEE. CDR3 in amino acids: CASSLWGAGLMGEQYF. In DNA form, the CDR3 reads TGTGCCAGCAGCTTGTGGGGAGCAGGGTTAATGGGGGAGCAGTACTTC.

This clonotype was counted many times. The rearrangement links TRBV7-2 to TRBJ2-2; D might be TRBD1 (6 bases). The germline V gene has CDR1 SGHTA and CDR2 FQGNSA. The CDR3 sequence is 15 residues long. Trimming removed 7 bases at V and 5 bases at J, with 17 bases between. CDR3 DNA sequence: TGTGCCAGCACCTTTGGGGGCGTGCTGACCGGGGAGCTGTTTTTT. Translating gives CASTFGGVLTGELFF.

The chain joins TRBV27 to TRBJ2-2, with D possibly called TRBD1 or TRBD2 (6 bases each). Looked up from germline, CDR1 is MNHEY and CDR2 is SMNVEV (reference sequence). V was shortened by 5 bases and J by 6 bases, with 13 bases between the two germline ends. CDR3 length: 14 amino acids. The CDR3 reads CASSRGADSGELFF. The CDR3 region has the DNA TGTGCCAGCAGTAGGGGGGCGGATTCCGGGGAGCTGTTTTTT.

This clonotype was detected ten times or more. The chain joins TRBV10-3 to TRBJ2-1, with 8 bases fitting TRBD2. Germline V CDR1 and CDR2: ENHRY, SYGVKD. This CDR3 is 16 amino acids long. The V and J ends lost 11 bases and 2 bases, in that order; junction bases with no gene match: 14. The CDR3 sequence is CAARPGVAGTYNEQFF. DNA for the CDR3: TGTGCCGCCCGACCCGGGGTAGCGGGAACCTACAATGAGCAGTTCTTC.

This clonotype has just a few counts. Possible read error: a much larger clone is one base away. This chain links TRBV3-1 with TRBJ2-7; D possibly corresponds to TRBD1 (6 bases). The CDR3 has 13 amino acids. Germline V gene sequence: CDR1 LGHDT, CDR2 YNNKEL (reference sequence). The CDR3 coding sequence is TGTGCCAGCAGCCCGTCTGGGGGCTACGAGCAGTGCTTC. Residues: CASSPSGGYEQCF.

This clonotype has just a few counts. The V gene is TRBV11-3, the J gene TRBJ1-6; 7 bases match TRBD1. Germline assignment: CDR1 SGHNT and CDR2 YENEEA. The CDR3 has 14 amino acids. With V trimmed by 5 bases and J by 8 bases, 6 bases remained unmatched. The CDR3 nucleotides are TGTGCCAGCAGCCTTAGACAGGGCCATTCACCCCTCCACTTT. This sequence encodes CASSLRQGHSPLHF.

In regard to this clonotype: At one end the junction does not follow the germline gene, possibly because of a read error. DNA for the CDR3: TGTGTCACCAGACCCGGGACAGGGGGCTTTGGCTACACCTTC. Its translation is CVTRPGTGGFGYTF. The chain is built from TRBV15 and TRBJ1-2; 12 bases line up with TRBD1. The length of the CDR3 is 14 residues. CDR1 and CDR2 (germline): LNHNV, YYDKDF (reference sequence).

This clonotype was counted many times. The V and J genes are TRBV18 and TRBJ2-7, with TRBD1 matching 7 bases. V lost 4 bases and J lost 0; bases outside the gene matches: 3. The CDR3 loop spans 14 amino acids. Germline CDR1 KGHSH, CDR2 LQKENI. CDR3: CASSQRDSSYEQYF. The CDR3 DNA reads TGTGCCAGCTCACAACGGGACAGCTCCTACGAGCAGTACTTC.

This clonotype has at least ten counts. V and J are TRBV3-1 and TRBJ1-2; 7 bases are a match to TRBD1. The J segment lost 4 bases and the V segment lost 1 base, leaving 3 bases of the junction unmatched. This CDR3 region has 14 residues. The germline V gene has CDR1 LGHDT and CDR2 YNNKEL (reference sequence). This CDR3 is CASSQGQGTYGYTF. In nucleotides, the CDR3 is TGTGCCAGCAGCCAAGGACAGGGTACCTATGGCTACACCTTC.